The 26 T cell receptor beta chains presented below share a single source sample, sequenced in a study of identical twins. From the 5' RACE reads, TCRdb called clonotypes with MiXCR, one entry per CDR3 protein. In the table there are more than 1.5 million distinct CDR3 sequences, 25% to 35% of which are singletons. Sample: cord blood. The receptor source for this set is a newborn girl in good health.

There are many counts of this clonotype. The chain carries TRBV10-3 and TRBJ1-1; D remains ambiguous. V was cut by 6 bases and J by 2 bases, with 4 bases left in between. CDR3 size: 11 residues. Germline-derived CDR1 and CDR2 are ENHRY and SYGVKD. In nucleotides, the CDR3 is TGTGCCATCAGGGACAACACTGAAGCTTTCTTT. It specifies CAIRDNTEAFF.

This clonotype was picked up a small number of times. The chain combines TRBV9 with TRBJ1-1; perhaps TRBD1 as D (5 bases). Trimming removed 0 bases from V and 4 bases from J, with 7 bases in between. The CDR3 consists of 13 residues. Per germline, CDR1 SGDLS and CDR2 YYNGEE. The CDR3 loop is CASSVAQGTEAFF. The CDR3 nucleotides are TGTGCCAGCAGCGTAGCGCAGGGCACTGAAGCTTTCTTT.

This clonotype has more than one count but fewer than ten. The CDR3 spells CSAREDRSTDTQYF. The CDR3 DNA reads as TGCAGTGCTAGAGAGGATAGGAGCACAGATACGCAGTATTTT. V and J are TRBV20-1 and TRBJ2-3; D uncertain. This CDR3 is 14 amino acids long. Germline V gene sequence: CDR1 DFQATT, CDR2 SNEGSKA (reference sequence). V dropped 0 bases and J dropped 0 bases, with 7 bases sitting between them.

This clonotype was observed a handful of times. The chain couples TRBV20-1 to TRBJ2-7; a possible D gene is TRBD2 (6 bases). V dropped 6 bases and J dropped 3 bases, with 15 bases sitting between them. This CDR3 is 13 amino acids long. Germline CDR1 is DFQATT and CDR2 is SNEGSKA (reference sequence). CDR3 region: CSALSGYYYEQYF. The CDR3 DNA reads TGCAGTGCCTTAAGCGGGTACTACTACGAGCAGTACTTC.

As concerns this clonotype: This may come from a read error, since a much larger clone is one base off. The chain links TRBV29-1 to TRBJ2-4; possible D gene TRBD1, 5 bases. There are 13 residues in the CDR3. CDR1 and CDR2 (germline): SQVTM, ANQGSEA. Trimming stripped 4 bases from V and 9 bases from J, with 16 bases between. CDR3 nucleotides: TGCAGCGTTGCCGTAGCAGGGCCACGCATTCAGTACTTC. Encoded protein: CSVAVAGPRIQYF.

CDR3 in DNA: TGTGCCAGCGGTTCGGACAACTATGGCTACACCTTC. Its translation: CASGSDNYGYTF. The chain joins TRBV12-3 or TRBV12-4 to TRBJ1-2; D gene uncertain. The CDR3 is 12 amino acids. Trimming stripped 8 bases from V and 2 bases from J, with 9 bases between.

This chain links TRBV20-1 with TRBJ2-1, with TRBD2 matching over 13 bases. The CDR3 is 15 amino acids. The germline CDR1 and CDR2 sequences are DFQATT and SNEGSKA (reference sequence). J lost 6 bases, V lost 6 bases, and 8 bases had no gene match. The CDR3 DNA reads TGCAGTGCCCCTTCTACTAGCGGGAGGGCCAATGAGCAGTTCTTC. The encoded protein is CSAPSTSGRANEQFF.

The CDR3 nucleotides read TGTGCCAGCAGGCCGGGACACTTTAATGAAAAACTGTTTTTT. Amino acid sequence: CASRPGHFNEKLFF. The chain has TRBV6-1 and TRBJ1-4, with D tentatively TRBD1 (6 bases). V was trimmed by 6 bases and J by 4 bases, leaving 12 bases between them. The CDR3 length is 14 residues. Germline assignment: CDR1 MNHNS and CDR2 SASEGT.

The CDR3 region has the DNA TGTGCCAGCAGTCATTTGACTAGCGGGAGGCCGTACCAAGAGACCCAGTACTTC. It translates to CASSHLTSGRPYQETQYF. V is TRBV12-3 or TRBV12-4 and J is TRBJ2-5; TRBD2 aligns across 13 bases. There are 18 residues in the CDR3. Trimming at V came to 5 bases and at J to 0 bases, leaving 9 bases not matched to a gene.

The rearrangement uses TRBV20-1 and TRBJ2-4; D might be TRBD1 (5 bases). The end of the DNA is better explained by TRBJ2-7, so the J call may be wrong. Per the germline V gene, CDR1 is DFQATT and CDR2 is SNEGSKA (reference sequence). This CDR3 spans 12 amino acids. CDR3 sequence (DNA): TGCAGTGCCAAAATGGGTCAGGGCGAGCAGTACTTC. This codes for CSAKMGQGEQYF.

For this clonotype: One base away lies a much larger clone, so this may be a sequencing read error. The genes are TRBV29-1 and TRBJ2-5, with a tentative D call TRBD2 (6 bases). Germline values: CDR1 SQVTM, CDR2 ANQGSEA. The CDR3 totals 13 residues. V lost 5 bases, J lost 11 bases, and 21 bases lay in between. The CDR3 loop is CSVLGGTYNEQYF. The CDR3 nucleotides are TGCAGCGTTCTCGGGGGAACCTACAATGAGCAGTACTTC.

This clonotype has a single count. The V call is TRBV20-1, the J call TRBJ2-3, with TRBD2 matching over 12 bases. CDR1 DFQATT and CDR2 SNEGSKA come from the germline V gene (reference sequence). The V gene end was trimmed by 3 bases and the J gene end by 6 bases; junction bases not matched to a gene: 4. This CDR3 has 14 amino acids. The CDR3 is CSASAGTSGDTQYF. DNA of the CDR3: TGCAGTGCTAGCGCCGGGACTAGCGGGGATACGCAGTATTTT.

Notes on this clonotype: With a much larger clone just one base away, this may be a read error. This chain joins TRBV10-3 and TRBJ2-3; 9 nucleotides align to TRBD2. CDR1 and CDR2 from the germline V gene are ENHRY and SYGVKD. This CDR3 is built from 16 residues. After removal of 4 bases from V and 2 bases from J, the junction contained 7 bases not matched to a gene. This CDR3 is CAISGGLARFTDTQYF. The DNA for the CDR3 is TGTGCCATCAGTGGAGGACTAGCGCGGTTCACAGATACGCAGTATTTT.

The chain joins TRBV11-2 to TRBJ1-5; TRBD1 aligns across 8 bases. Per the germline V gene, CDR1 is SGHAT and CDR2 is FQNNGV. The CDR3 consists of 15 residues. V shed 5 bases and J 5 bases; nucleotides not matched to a gene: 8. The CDR3 region is CASSPAGQDDQPQHF. CDR3 sequence (DNA): TGTGCCAGCAGCCCGGCGGGACAGGACGATCAGCCCCAGCATTTT.

This clonotype has at least ten counts. J is TRBJ2-7 and V is TRBV12-3 or TRBV12-4; D is perhaps TRBD2 (6 bases). V lost 4 bases to trimming and J lost 3 bases, with 16 bases between them. The CDR3 is made up of 15 amino acids. For the CDR3, the DNA is TGTGCCAGCAGTTCCCGCCGGGACTCATTCTACGAGCAGTACTTC. Encoded protein: CASSSRRDSFYEQYF.

The table lists this clonotype with many counts. The chain has TRBV4-2 and TRBJ2-7; TRBD2 is a possible D gene (5 bases). The CDR3 length is 13 residues. V was clipped by 0 bases and J by 3 bases, with 6 bases between them. Germline loops: CDR1 LGHNA, CDR2 YNFKEQ. The DNA for the CDR3 is TGTGCCAGCAGCCAAGAGGGAGACTACGAGCAGTACTTC. Encoded protein: CASSQEGDYEQYF.

This clonotype was seen more than once but under ten times. This chain connects TRBV12-3 or TRBV12-4 to TRBJ2-1, with 8 bases that match TRBD2. V lost 2 bases and J lost 7; bases outside the gene matches: 7. This CDR3 has 15 amino acids. The CDR3, as DNA: TGTGCCAGCAGTTTAAGCGGGGGCCCGTGGAATGAGCAGTTCTTC. This translates into CASSLSGGPWNEQFF.

The V call is TRBV2, the J call TRBJ2-3; D ambiguous. This CDR3 has 12 amino acids. V was pared by 7 bases and J by 8 bases, with 13 bases between. Germline CDR1 SNHLY, CDR2 FYNNEI. The CDR3, as DNA: TGTGCCAGCATGGTCGAAGTAGGTACGCAGTATTTT. Translated, it gives CASMVEVGTQYF.

The gene calls are TRBV20-1 and TRBJ1-2; D perhaps matches TRBD1 (5 bases). V lost 3 bases and J 0 bases, leaving 14 bases between the germline ends. Germline values: CDR1 DFQATT, CDR2 SNEGSKA (reference sequence). This CDR3 has 15 residues. The chain's CDR3 is CSASPRTGANYGYTF. The CDR3 nucleotides are TGCAGTGCTAGCCCCAGGACGGGGGCTAACTATGGCTACACCTTC.

This clonotype turned up a few times. The rearrangement links TRBV28 to TRBJ2-1, with 8 bases matching TRBD1. V lost 7 bases to trimming and J lost 5 bases; unmatched junction nucleotides: 7. This CDR3 is 14 amino acids long. CDR1 is MDHEN and CDR2 is SYDVKM in the germline V gene. CDR3: CASTMDRVHNEQFF. In DNA form, the CDR3 reads TGTGCCAGCACCATGGACAGGGTCCACAATGAGCAGTTCTTC.

This sequence joins TRBV10-3 and TRBJ2-1; TRBD1 matches at 9 bases. Germline V gene sequence: CDR1 ENHRY, CDR2 SYGVKD. The CDR3 spans 15 residues. Trimming removed 3 bases from V and 13 bases from J; junction bases left unmatched: 13. The CDR3 coding sequence is TGTGCCATCAGTGACCCGACAGGGGGTGAAGAGGCCCAGTTCTTC. This gives the protein CAISDPTGGEEAQFF.

This clonotype appeared a single time. With a much larger clone just one base away, this may be a read error. The CDR3 region has the DNA TGTGTCAGCAGTCCGGCCGGCCATAACAATGAGCAGTTCTTC. This sequence encodes CVSSPAGHNNEQFF. This sequence joins TRBV6-5 and TRBJ2-1; D unresolved. This CDR3 region has 14 residues. Germline lookup yields CDR1 MNHEY and CDR2 SVGAGI.

The chain recombines TRBV5-1 with TRBJ2-3; 9 bases line up with TRBD2. Germline V gives CDR1 SGHRS, CDR2 YFSETQ. CDR3 length: 18 residues. Unmatched junction bases numbered 9, after V lost 0 bases and J lost 1 base. Written as DNA, the CDR3 is TGCGCCAGCAGCTTGGATCCGCGGGGGGGCCTCGGCACAGATACGCAGTATTTT. Translated: CASSLDPRGGLGTDTQYF.

The table lists this clonotype with a count of one. One end of the junction fails to match germline, which may point to a read error. This chain joins TRBV7-9 and TRBJ2-1; D ambiguous. This CDR3 spans 13 amino acids. Germline V gene lookup returns CDR1 SEHNR and CDR2 FQNEAQ (reference sequence). CDR3 region: CASSTYGPYERFF. Here the CDR3 DNA reads TGTGCCAGCAGCACCTACGGTCCATACGAGCGGTTCTTC.

The chain links TRBV7-2 to TRBJ2-5; D ambiguous. The CDR3 extends over 16 amino acids. Between the trimmed V and J ends, which lost 1 base and 1 base, there was a span of 13 bases. From germline, CDR1 is SGHTA and CDR2 FQGNSA. CDR3 in amino acids: CASSLVSGFPQETQYF. In nucleotides, the CDR3 is TGTGCCAGCAGCTTAGTTTCCGGGTTTCCCCAAGAGACCCAGTACTTC.

Ten or more counts support this clonotype. The J gene is TRBJ2-3, the V gene TRBV10-3, with D possibly being TRBD1 (6 bases). This CDR3 region has 15 residues. Germline loops: CDR1 ENHRY, CDR2 SYGVKD. Trimming pared 6 bases from V and 3 bases from J, leaving 16 bases between. In DNA form, the CDR3 reads TGTGCCATCAGGCCCACAGGGACGAGAACAGATACGCAGTATTTT. It yields the protein CAIRPTGTRTDTQYF.